This T cell receptor (beta chain) is drawn from a study of cytomegalovirus exposure and HLA in healthy donors. Points from the study as a whole: Roughly uniform depth of sequencing across donors was assumed in presence/absence analyses.

As regards this clone: Antigen unknown.

Amplification used 60 Vbeta primers and 13 Jbeta primers. Per the study methods: Among the unique TCR beta chains that a later analysis counted, around 82 million in all, roughly 10 million were shared. Assay: immunoSEQ multiplex PCR; the TCRdb copy retains only in-frame clones and omits some. The V and J calls and clone size were taken over from that table, and D and trimming were inferred from the DNA. This sample carries around 150,000 clones, roughly 86% of them seen once, and the ten largest clones take around 0.51%. The TCR originated in a woman aged 40 to 49 in good health and CMV-seronegative. Material for sequencing was PBMCs.

CDR3 in amino acids: CATNPGTSGRVSTDTQYF. Here the CDR3 DNA reads TGTGCCACCAACCCCGGGACTAGCGGGAGGGTGAGCACAGATACGCAGTATTTT. This chain uses TRBV2 with TRBJ2-3; 16 nucleotides line up with TRBD2. Germline CDR1 SNHLY, CDR2 FYNNEI. This CDR3 contains 18 residues. V shed 10 bases and J 0 bases; nucleotides not matched to a gene: 10.